The 32 T cell receptor beta chains in this list originate from one sample, sequenced in a study of cytomegalovirus exposure and HLA in healthy donors. The PCR made use of 60 Vbeta and 13 Jbeta primers. Profiled with immunoSEQ multiplex PCR; TCRdb holds only in-frame clones, not every one. The repertoire includes roughly 200,000 clones, around 80% of them detected once, and approximately 0.5% sits in the top ten. Sequenced input: PBMCs. The receptors derive from a woman aged 40 to 50 in good health and CMV-seronegative.

This sequence joins TRBV6-5 and TRBJ2-1; D perhaps matches TRBD2 (6 bases). There are 13 residues in the CDR3. V lost 8 bases and J lost 13, with 21 bases in between. Looked up from germline, CDR1 is MNHEY and CDR2 is SVGAGI. The CDR3 spells CASGQLTGTQQFF. Written as DNA, the CDR3 is TGTGCCAGCGGCCAATTAACCGGGACTCAACAGTTCTTC.

The gene calls are TRBV19 and TRBJ1-2; a weak D match, TRBD1 (5 bases). Trimming took 6 bases from V and 1 from J, leaving 9 bases between them. Germline V lookup: CDR1 LNHDA, CDR2 SQIVND (reference sequence). This CDR3 is 13 amino acids long. The CDR3 sequence: CASSDSLNYGYTF. CDR3 sequence (DNA): TGTGCCAGTAGCGACAGCCTTAACTATGGCTACACCTTC.

The CDR3 DNA sequence: TGTGCCAGCAGCCCAGACAGGGGCTATGGCTACACCTTC. Its protein product is CASSPDRGYGYTF. The V call is TRBV7-2, the J call TRBJ1-2; TRBD1 aligns across 8 bases. With 5 bases clipped from V and 4 bases from J, the junction kept 3 bases outside the gene matches. This CDR3 has 13 amino acids. Germline values: CDR1 SGHTA, CDR2 FQGNSA.

V usage is TRBV18 and J usage is TRBJ2-2, with D possibly TRBD1 on 5 matching bases. Germline V gives CDR1 KGHSH, CDR2 LQKENI. The germline V and J ends were trimmed by 2 bases and 6 bases, with 25 bases remaining between them. This CDR3 is built from 19 residues. CDR3 amino acids: CASSPTGGWAVLKAGELFF. CDR3 DNA sequence: TGTGCCAGCTCACCAACAGGCGGCTGGGCAGTTTTGAAGGCCGGGGAGCTGTTTTTT.

CDR3 in amino acids: CASSPKAGGPGETQYF. CDR3 nucleotide sequence: TGTGCCAGCAGCCCGAAAGCGGGGGGCCCCGGGGAGACCCAGTACTTC. This chain links TRBV7-8 with TRBJ2-5, with 9 bases identical to TRBD2. V shed 5 bases and J 5 bases; nucleotides not matched to a gene: 12. This CDR3 has 16 residues. CDR1 and CDR2 (germline): SGHVS, FQNEAQ.

The chain employs TRBV5-1 and TRBJ2-2; D may be TRBD1 (5 bases). With 2 bases removed from V and 0 bases from J, the gap between germline ends came to 8 bases. The germline V gene has CDR1 SGHRS and CDR2 YFSETQ. This CDR3 region has 15 residues. CDR3 residues: CASSFGQPNTGELFF. CDR3 DNA sequence: TGCGCCAGCAGCTTCGGACAACCGAACACCGGGGAGCTGTTTTTT.

This chain links TRBV2 with TRBJ2-5, with TRBD2 matching 7 bases. Germline CDR1 and CDR2: SNHLY and FYNNEI. The CDR3 contains 15 residues. After removal of 6 bases from V and 2 bases from J, the junction contained 9 bases not matched to a gene. DNA of the CDR3: TGTGCCAGCAGGAGAGCGGGGATGGCTCAAGAGACCCAGTACTTC. It is translated as CASRRAGMAQETQYF.

The V call is TRBV10-3, the J call TRBJ1-3; the D gene is possibly TRBD2 (5 bases). Near its end, the DNA agrees better with TRBJ2-2, so the J call may be wrong. Germline CDR1 is ENHRY and CDR2 is SYGVKD. This CDR3 comprises 11 residues. Written as DNA, the CDR3 is TGTGCCATCGATGGAGGAGGGGAGCTGTTTTTT. Its protein is CAIDGGGELFF.

CDR3: CASSMQGNSPLHF. The CDR3 DNA sequence: TGTGCCAGTAGTATGCAGGGGAATTCACCCCTCCACTTT. This rearrangement joins TRBV19 to TRBJ1-6; D might be TRBD1 (6 bases). Germline assignment: CDR1 LNHDA and CDR2 SQIVND (reference sequence). Trimming cost V 3 bases and J 7 bases, with 7 bases left between them. This CDR3 contains 13 residues.

This chain links TRBV6-6 with TRBJ1-1; weak D call: TRBD1 (5 bases). This CDR3 is 15 amino acids long. Germline V gene lookup returns CDR1 MNHNY and CDR2 SVGAGI (reference sequence). V lost 6 bases and J 4 bases, leaving 18 bases between the germline ends. Here the CDR3 DNA reads TGTGCCAGCAGCTACCCTGCCCAGGGTGGCACTGAAGCTTTCTTT. It specifies CASSYPAQGGTEAFF.

This chain links TRBV7-9 with TRBJ2-7, with TRBD1 identical over 7 bases. CDR1 and CDR2 (germline): SEHNR, FQNEAQ (reference sequence). Losses at the gene ends were 3 bases for V and 5 bases for J; bases not matched to a gene: 4. The CDR3 is made up of 13 amino acids. CDR3 residues: CASSFLDRDEQYF. In DNA, the CDR3 is TGTGCCAGCAGCTTCTTAGACAGGGACGAGCAGTACTTC.

The chain recombines TRBV30 with TRBJ1-3, with a weak D call TRBD1 (6 bases). Germline assignment: CDR1 GTSNPN and CDR2 SVGIG (reference sequence). V lost 4 bases and J lost 3, with 16 bases in between. The CDR3 runs to 15 residues. The CDR3 is CAWTRGQSFGNTIYF. CDR3 in DNA: TGTGCCTGGACTCGCGGACAGTCCTTTGGAAACACCATATATTTT.

Only one count was recorded for this clone. The V call is TRBV28, the J call TRBJ2-5; perhaps TRBD1 as D (6 bases). CDR3 length: 12 amino acids. The ends were cut back, 5 bases at V and 5 bases at J, with 9 bases in the middle. CDR1 and CDR2 from the germline V gene are MDHEN and SYDVKM. The CDR3 sequence is CASSPQGETQYF. The CDR3 DNA is TGTGCCAGCAGTCCCCAGGGGGAGACCCAGTACTTC.

The genes are TRBV6-4 and TRBJ2-1; maybe TRBD2 (7 bases). The germline gives CDR1 MRHNA, CDR2 SNTAGT. This CDR3 has 15 residues. The V end lost 4 bases, the J end lost 6 bases, and 16 bases lay between the germline ends. The chain's CDR3 is CASSGEGGRFNEQFF. The CDR3 DNA follows: TGTGCCAGCAGTGGGGAGGGGGGAAGATTCAATGAGCAGTTCTTC.

This clone was seen a handful of times. This sequence joins TRBV6-6 and TRBJ1-1; D gene uncertain. Trimming took off 5 bases at V and 5 bases at J, with 9 bases between the two ends. Germline V gene lookup returns CDR1 MNHNY and CDR2 SVGAGI (reference sequence). This CDR3 has 12 residues. The CDR3 region is CASSTSGTEAFF. DNA of the CDR3: TGTGCCAGCAGTACTTCAGGTACTGAAGCTTTCTTT.

This clone appeared a few times. This clone may be a read error of a much larger clone one base away. V is TRBV5-6 and J is TRBJ1-3; no clear D gene. V lost 1 base to trimming and J lost 0 bases, with 5 bases between them. In germline, CDR1 is SGHDT, CDR2 YYEEEE. The CDR3 is 14 amino acids. The CDR3 sequence is CASSLYSSGNTIYF. As DNA, the CDR3 is TGTGCCAGCAGCTTGTACAGCTCTGGAAACACCATATATTTT.

The chain employs TRBV5-4 and TRBJ2-3, with 9 bases identical to TRBD2. Trimming removed 4 bases from V and 3 bases from J; junction bases left unmatched: 6. Germline values: CDR1 SGHNT, CDR2 YYREEE (reference sequence). CDR3 length equals 15 residues. The chain's CDR3 is CASSLSGGGTDTQYF. Written as DNA, the CDR3 is TGTGCCAGCAGCCTTAGCGGGGGCGGAACAGATACGCAGTATTTT.

The V and J genes are TRBV28 and TRBJ1-4; the D gene is possibly TRBD1 (5 bases). Germline V gene lookup returns CDR1 MDHEN and CDR2 SYDVKM. CDR3 length: 14 residues. V lost 5 bases and J 1 base, leaving 8 bases between the germline ends. The CDR3 spells CASSRQGTNEKLFF. The CDR3 DNA sequence: TGTGCCAGCAGTCGGCAGGGAACTAATGAAAAACTGTTTTTT.

The CDR3 bases are TGTGCCAGCGTTGTGGGTACGAGGGAGACCCAGTACTTC. Residues: CASVVGTRETQYF. The gene calls are TRBV2 and TRBJ2-5; D gene uncertain. Germline values: CDR1 SNHLY, CDR2 FYNNEI. V was pared by 8 bases and J by 5 bases, with 15 bases between. This CDR3 is 13 amino acids long.

The chain is built from TRBV9 and TRBJ2-1; TRBD1 might be the D (5 bases). The V gene lost 0 bases and the J gene lost 6 bases, with 7 bases spanning the gap. This CDR3 spans 13 amino acids. The V gene's germline CDR1 is SGDLS and CDR2 YYNGEE. The CDR3 bases are TGTGCCAGCAGCGTAGACAGGCTCAATGAGCAGTTCTTC. Amino acid sequence: CASSVDRLNEQFF.

This sequence joins TRBV5-6 and TRBJ1-4; D unclear. The CDR3 contains 13 residues. Trimming removed 0 bases from V and 4 bases from J, with 4 bases in between. The germline V gene encodes CDR1 SGHDT and CDR2 YYEEEE. The DNA for the CDR3 is TGTGCCAGCAGCTTGGCCCTTAATGAAAAACTGTTTTTT. This codes for CASSLALNEKLFF.

The rearrangement joins TRBV6-6 to TRBJ2-1; D gene unclear. The length of the CDR3 is 13 residues. CDR1 is MNHNY, CDR2 SVGAGI, per germline (reference sequence). The ends were cut back, 2 bases at V and 5 bases at J, with 7 bases in the middle. The DNA of the CDR3 is TGTGCCAGCAGTTACCCGCAGAACAATGAGCAGTTCTTC. As protein: CASSYPQNNEQFF.

V and J are TRBV5-6 and TRBJ1-1; D is unresolved. Germline V gene sequence: CDR1 SGHDT, CDR2 YYEEEE. V was trimmed by 2 bases and J by 2 bases, leaving 10 bases between them. CDR3 length: 14 residues. CDR3 protein: CASSFYGVNTEAFF. The CDR3 DNA sequence: TGTGCCAGCAGCTTTTATGGAGTAAACACTGAAGCTTTCTTT.

The chain is built from TRBV30 and TRBJ1-3, with no clear D. V lost 0 bases and J 8 bases, leaving 11 bases between the germline ends. CDR3 length: 13 residues. Germline V CDR1 and CDR2: GTSNPN, SVGIG (reference sequence). In DNA form, the CDR3 reads TGTGCCTGGAGTGTACCGAGGGCGGACACCATATATTTT. Translating it yields CAWSVPRADTIYF.

V and J are TRBV6-4 and TRBJ1-3; possible D gene TRBD1, 5 bases. Per the germline V gene, CDR1 is MRHNA and CDR2 is SNTAGT. The CDR3 length is 14 residues. The V end was cut by 9 bases, the J end by 4 bases, with 16 bases between. The CDR3 nucleotides are TGTGCCAGTAGAACCGACAGCCCGGGAAACACCATATATTTT. Protein sequence: CASRTDSPGNTIYF.

The genes are TRBV7-9 and TRBJ1-2, with no clear D. The ends were cut back, 5 bases at V and 2 bases at J, with 21 bases in the middle. Per germline, CDR1 SEHNR and CDR2 FQNEAQ (reference sequence). The CDR3 has 17 residues. The CDR3 here is CASSPNGQVSLNYGYTF. The DNA of the CDR3 is TGTGCCAGCAGCCCCAATGGGCAGGTTTCCTTGAACTATGGCTACACCTTC.

This clone came up a few times. This chain links TRBV7-8 with TRBJ2-1, with TRBD2 identical over 8 bases. The J segment lost 13 bases and the V segment lost 2 bases, leaving 16 bases of the junction unmatched. The germline CDR1 and CDR2 sequences are SGHVS and FQNEAQ. CDR3 length equals 16 residues. The CDR3 loop is CASSLLGLAGQKGQFF. For the CDR3, the DNA is TGTGCCAGCAGCTTATTAGGTCTAGCGGGTCAAAAAGGACAGTTCTTC.

The chain links TRBV19 to TRBJ1-1; D may be TRBD1 (5 bases). Trimming took 6 bases from V and 3 from J, leaving 20 bases between them. The CDR3 covers 16 residues. Germline CDR1 reads LNHDA; CDR2 reads SQIVND (reference sequence). This CDR3 reads CASSPGWERGDTEAFF. The CDR3 region has the DNA TGTGCCAGTAGCCCGGGATGGGAGCGGGGGGACACTGAAGCTTTCTTT.

The rearrangement links TRBV6-5 to TRBJ1-4; tentative D call: TRBD1 (6 bases). CDR1 is MNHEY, CDR2 SVGAGI, per germline. This CDR3 has 15 residues. V was cut by 0 bases and J by 8 bases, with 13 bases left in between. The CDR3 nucleotides read TGTGCCAGCAGTTACTCGGGCGGGGGCCGGGAAAAACTGTTTTTT. Residues: CASSYSGGGREKLFF.

The rearrangement uses TRBV7-3 and TRBJ2-3; the D gene is possibly TRBD1 (5 bases). Looked up from germline, CDR1 is SGHTA and CDR2 is FQGTGA. The V gene lost 5 bases and the J gene lost 4 bases, with 13 bases spanning the gap. The CDR3 extends over 14 amino acids. The CDR3 DNA is TGTGCCAGCAGCCAACGACAGAGTTCAGATACGCAGTATTTT. It translates to CASSQRQSSDTQYF.

This clone appeared a single time. V usage is TRBV9 and J usage is TRBJ2-1; 7 bases are shared with TRBD1. Germline loops: CDR1 SGDLS, CDR2 YYNGEE. This CDR3 has 15 residues. J gave up 2 bases and V 0 bases, and 2 bases lay outside the gene matches. CDR3 protein: CASSVGQGAYNEQFF. In nucleotides, the CDR3 is TGTGCCAGCAGCGTAGGCCAGGGGGCCTACAATGAGCAGTTCTTC.

This clone showed up just a few times. V and J are TRBV5-1 and TRBJ2-6; weak D call: TRBD1 (6 bases). CDR1 is SGHRS, CDR2 YFSETQ, per germline. CDR3 length equals 15 residues. Trimming stripped 0 bases from V and 4 bases from J, with 8 bases between. CDR3: CASSLAGVGANVLTF. The CDR3 coding sequence is TGCGCCAGCAGCTTGGCAGGGGTGGGGGCCAACGTCCTGACTTTC.